This T cell receptor beta chain originates from a study of CD8+CD57+ T cells in acquired aplastic anemia. Across the whole study: Average DNA yield from sorted CD4+ and CD8+ cells was roughly 3.1 ug. There were 10 million to 12 million reads, on average, for CD4+ cells from healthy donors. Study findings and constraints: Patients and controls turned out to have 25 to 30 CD8+ CDR3 sequences in common. Statistical testing detected no significant gap in CD8+ Simpson's diversity between patients and controls.

CDR1 is SGHTA, CDR2 FQGNSA, per germline. This CDR3 is 14 amino acids long. Genomic DNA, the template, was used for profiling of the TCR beta VDJ and CDR3. Via MiXCR, TCRdb re-called the reads, giving one row per CDR3 protein. The profile shows over 150,000 distinct CDR3 sequences, around 40% of them singletons. For this clonotype: Its specificity is not known.

The TCR comes from a human donor in good health. Sequenced: sorted CD4+, CD8+, or CD8+CD57+ T cells (not recorded which) from PBMCs. The chain joins TRBV7-2 to TRBJ1-2; D is perhaps TRBD1 (5 bases). The CDR3 nucleotides read TGTGCAAGAAGCAGCAGGGCCCCTAACTATGGCTACACCTTC. Its protein is CARSSRAPNYGYTF.